Sequencing of this TCR beta chain was carried out in a study of cytomegalovirus exposure and HLA in healthy donors. Study-level results: Later analysis suggested most CMV-associated TCR beta chains were HLA-restricted. Relative to equally common others, HLA-associated TCR beta chains showed greater clonal expansion in a later analysis. Over 150 TCR beta chains were listed as cytomegalovirus-associated.

Note on this clone: As yet, its antigen is unknown.

The CDR3 is made up of 15 amino acids. The trim removed 6 bases at V and 5 bases at J, leaving 12 bases unmatched. The germline V gene encodes CDR1 WNHNN and CDR2 SYGVQD (reference sequence). Primers included in the PCR were 60 Vbeta and 13 Jbeta primers. Per the study methods: Later reanalysis found 75 million to 100 million unique TCR beta chains, some 10 million of them shared. Sequenced by immunoSEQ multiplex PCR; TCRdb stores in-frame clones only, minus some. From that table come the V and J calls and clone size; the DNA was used to work out D and trimming. The table has about 120,000 clones, about 79% seen once.

Sequenced sample: PBMCs. The chain joins TRBV10-1 to TRBJ2-5; 7 bases line up with TRBD1. This sequence was found in a man aged 25-45 years in good health and CMV-seropositive. CDR3 DNA sequence: TGCGCCAGCAGGGACGAGGACAGGCCAACGGAGACCCAGTACTTC. Encoded protein: CASRDEDRPTETQYF.